This TCR beta chain stems from a study of identical twins. Whole-study results and caveats: Invariant MAIT and iNKT cells could partly confound zero-insertion analyses.

This clonotype has just a few counts. What it recognizes is unknown. One entry per CDR3 protein, called by TCRdb with MiXCR from the 5' RACE reads. The sample yields about 690,000 distinct CDR3 sequences, less than 25% seen once. The CDR3 consists of 12 residues. V gave up 5 bases and J gave up 7 bases; unmatched junction bases: 4. Germline V gene lookup returns CDR1 SGHAT and CDR2 FQNNGV. This sample also belongs to another study, concerning T cells expressing NK-cell markers. In that study: Sorted CD3+CD56-NKG2C+, CD3+CD56+NKG2C- and CD3+CD56+NKG2C+ T cells were the source of the TCR beta repertoires. What restricted sorting to alpha-beta TCR T cells in several experiments was an anti-gamma-delta TCR antibody. Several donors' CD3+CD56-NKG2C+ cells were dominated by the same clonotypes.

The TCR was taken from a woman in her late teens or twenties in good health. The sequenced sample was PBMCs. The chain recombines TRBV11-2 with TRBJ1-1, with 7 bases lining up with TRBD1. The CDR3 DNA reads as TGTGCCAGCAGCCCGGGACAGCTTGAAGCTTTCTTT. This gives the protein CASSPGQLEAFF. Full variable domain (remainder filled in from reference TRBV11-2 and TRBJ1-1): EAGVAQSPRYKIIEKRQSVAFWCNPISGHATLYWYQQILGQGPKLLIQFQNNGVVDDSQLPKDRFSAERLKGVDSTLKIQPAKLEDSAVYLCASSPGQLEAFFGQGTRLTVV.